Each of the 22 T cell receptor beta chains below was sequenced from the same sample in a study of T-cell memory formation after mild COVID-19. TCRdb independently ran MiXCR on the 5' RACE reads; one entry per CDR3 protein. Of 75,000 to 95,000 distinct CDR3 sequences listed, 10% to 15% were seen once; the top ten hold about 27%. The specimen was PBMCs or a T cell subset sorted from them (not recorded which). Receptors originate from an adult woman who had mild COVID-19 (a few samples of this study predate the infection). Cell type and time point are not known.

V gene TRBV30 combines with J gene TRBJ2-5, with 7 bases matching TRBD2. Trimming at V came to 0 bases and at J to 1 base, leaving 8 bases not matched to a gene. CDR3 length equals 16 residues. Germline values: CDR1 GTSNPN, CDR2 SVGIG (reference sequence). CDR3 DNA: TGTGCCTGGAGTGTAGACCAGCGGGGTGGCCAAGAGACCCAGTACTTC. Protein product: CAWSVDQRGGQETQYF.

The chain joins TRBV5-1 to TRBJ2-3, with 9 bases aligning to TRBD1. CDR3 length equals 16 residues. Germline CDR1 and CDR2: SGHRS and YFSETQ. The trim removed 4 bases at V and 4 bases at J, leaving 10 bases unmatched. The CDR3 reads CASSDGQGTLPDTQYF. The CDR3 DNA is TGCGCCAGCAGCGATGGACAGGGGACCCTACCAGATACGCAGTATTTT. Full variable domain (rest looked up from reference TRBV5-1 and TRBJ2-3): KAGVTQTPRYLIKTRGQQVTLSCSPISGHRSVSWYQQTPGQGLQFLFEYFSETQRNKGNFPGRFSGRQFSNSRSEMNVSTLELGDSALYLCASSDGQGTLPDTQYFGPGTRLTVL.

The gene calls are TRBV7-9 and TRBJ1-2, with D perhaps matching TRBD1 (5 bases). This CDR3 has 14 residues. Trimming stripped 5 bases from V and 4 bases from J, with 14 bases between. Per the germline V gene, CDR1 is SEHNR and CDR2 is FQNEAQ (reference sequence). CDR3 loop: CASSPRAVIYGYTF. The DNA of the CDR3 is TGTGCCAGCAGCCCCAGGGCGGTCATCTATGGCTACACCTTC.

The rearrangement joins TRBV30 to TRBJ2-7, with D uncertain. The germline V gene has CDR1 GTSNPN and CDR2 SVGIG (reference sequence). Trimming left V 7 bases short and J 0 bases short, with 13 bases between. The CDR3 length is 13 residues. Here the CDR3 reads CAYRPISSYEQYF. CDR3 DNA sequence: TGTGCCTACCGCCCGATTAGCTCCTACGAGCAGTACTTC.

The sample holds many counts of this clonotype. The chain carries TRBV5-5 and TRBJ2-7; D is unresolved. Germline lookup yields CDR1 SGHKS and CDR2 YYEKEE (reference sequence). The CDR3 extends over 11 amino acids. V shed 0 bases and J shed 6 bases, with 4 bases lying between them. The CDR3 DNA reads TGTGCCAGCAGCTTGGACCTCGAGCAGTACTTC. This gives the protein CASSLDLEQYF.

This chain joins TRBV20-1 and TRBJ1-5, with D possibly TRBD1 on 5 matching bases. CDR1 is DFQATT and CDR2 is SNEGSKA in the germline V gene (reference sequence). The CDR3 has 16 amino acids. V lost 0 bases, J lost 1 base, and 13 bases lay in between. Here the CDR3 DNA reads TGCAGTGCTAGAGAGAGAGAAGGGGAAAGCAATCAGCCCCAGCATTTT. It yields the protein CSAREREGESNQPQHF.

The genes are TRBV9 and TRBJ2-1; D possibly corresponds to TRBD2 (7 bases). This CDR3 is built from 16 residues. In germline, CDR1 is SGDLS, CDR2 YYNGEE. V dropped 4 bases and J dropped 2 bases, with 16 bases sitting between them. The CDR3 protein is CASSPRGRSAYNEQFF. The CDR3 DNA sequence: TGTGCCAGCAGCCCGCGGGGGCGGTCCGCCTACAATGAGCAGTTCTTC. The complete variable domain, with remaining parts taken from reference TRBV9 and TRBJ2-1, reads DSGVTQTPKHLITATGQRVTLRCSPRSGDLSVYWYQQSLDQGLQFLIQYYNGEERAKGNILERFSAQQFPDLHSELNLSSLELGDSALYFCASSPRGRSAYNEQFFGPGTRLTVL.

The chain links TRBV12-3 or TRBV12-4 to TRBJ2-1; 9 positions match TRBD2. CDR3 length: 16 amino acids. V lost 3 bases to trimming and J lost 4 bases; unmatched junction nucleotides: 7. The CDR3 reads CASSFLAGGPYNEQFF. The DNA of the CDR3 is TGTGCCAGCAGTTTCCTCGCGGGGGGGCCTTACAATGAGCAGTTCTTC.

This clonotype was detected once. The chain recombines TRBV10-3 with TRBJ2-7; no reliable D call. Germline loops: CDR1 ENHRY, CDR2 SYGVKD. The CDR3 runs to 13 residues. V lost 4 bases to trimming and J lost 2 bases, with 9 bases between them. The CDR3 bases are TGTGCCATCAGTGGTGCACAGCCCTACGAGCAGTACTTC. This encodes CAISGAQPYEQYF.

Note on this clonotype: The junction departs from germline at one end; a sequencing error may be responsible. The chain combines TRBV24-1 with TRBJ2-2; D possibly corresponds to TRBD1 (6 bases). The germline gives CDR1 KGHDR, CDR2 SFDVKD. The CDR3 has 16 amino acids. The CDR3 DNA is TGTGCCACCAGTGATCCGGACAGCCCGAACACCGGGGATCTGTTTTTT. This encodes CATSDPDSPNTGDLFF.

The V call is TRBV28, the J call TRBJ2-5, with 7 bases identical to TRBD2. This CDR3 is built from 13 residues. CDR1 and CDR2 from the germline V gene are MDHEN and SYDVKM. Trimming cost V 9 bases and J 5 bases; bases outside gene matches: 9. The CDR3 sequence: CASLLAHGETQYF. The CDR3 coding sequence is TGTGCCAGTTTACTAGCGCATGGGGAGACCCAGTACTTC.

The CDR3 protein is CASSLMGQGVGGEQFF. The CDR3 bases are TGTGCCAGCAGTTTGATGGGACAGGGGGTCGGCGGTGAGCAGTTCTTC. The rearrangement joins TRBV28 to TRBJ2-1; 11 bases line up with TRBD1. The CDR3 runs 16 residues. From germline, CDR1 is MDHEN and CDR2 SYDVKM. V gave up 3 bases and J gave up 9 bases; unmatched junction bases: 10.

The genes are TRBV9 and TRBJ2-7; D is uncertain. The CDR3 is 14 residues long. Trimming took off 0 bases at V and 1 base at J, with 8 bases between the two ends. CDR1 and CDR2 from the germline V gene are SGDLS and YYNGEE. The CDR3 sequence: CASSVDLVSYEQYF. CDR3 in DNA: TGTGCCAGCAGCGTAGACCTGGTGTCCTACGAGCAGTACTTC.

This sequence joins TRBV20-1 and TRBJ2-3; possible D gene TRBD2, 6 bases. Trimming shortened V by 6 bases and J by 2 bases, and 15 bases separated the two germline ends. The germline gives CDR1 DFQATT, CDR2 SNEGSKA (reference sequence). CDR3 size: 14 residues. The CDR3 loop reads CSAPESGFTDTQYF. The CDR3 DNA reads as TGCAGTGCCCCAGAAAGCGGGTTCACAGATACGCAGTATTTT.

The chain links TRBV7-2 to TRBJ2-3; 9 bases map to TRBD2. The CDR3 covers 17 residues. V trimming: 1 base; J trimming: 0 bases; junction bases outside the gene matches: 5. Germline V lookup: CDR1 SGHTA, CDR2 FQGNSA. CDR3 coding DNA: TGTGCCAGCAGCTTAGGAGTTGGACTAGCGAGCACAGATACGCAGTATTTT. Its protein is CASSLGVGLASTDTQYF.

In DNA, the CDR3 is TGTGCCAGCAGTTTATCGAGGGTCAGAGCGGGCAACCCTCCCTACGAGCAGTACTTC. As protein: CASSLSRVRAGNPPYEQYF. The chain has TRBV27 and TRBJ2-7, with D perhaps matching TRBD2 (6 bases). Germline CDR1 reads MNHEY; CDR2 reads SMNVEV (reference sequence). Trimming took off 0 bases at V and 2 bases at J, with 23 bases between the two ends. CDR3 length: 19 amino acids.

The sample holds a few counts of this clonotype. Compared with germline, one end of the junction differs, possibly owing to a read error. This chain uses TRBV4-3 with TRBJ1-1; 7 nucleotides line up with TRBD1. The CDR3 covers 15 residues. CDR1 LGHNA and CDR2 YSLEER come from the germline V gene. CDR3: CASSQNRGRNAEAFF. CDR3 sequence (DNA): TGCGCCAGCAGCCAAAATAGGGGGCGGAACGCTGAAGCTTTCTTT.

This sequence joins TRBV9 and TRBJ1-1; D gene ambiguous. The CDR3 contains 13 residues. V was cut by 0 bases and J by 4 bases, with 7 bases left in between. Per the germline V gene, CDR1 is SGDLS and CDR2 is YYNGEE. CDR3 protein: CASSVGVGTEAFF. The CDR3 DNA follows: TGTGCCAGCAGCGTAGGGGTGGGCACTGAAGCTTTCTTT. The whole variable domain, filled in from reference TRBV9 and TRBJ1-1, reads DSGVTQTPKHLITATGQRVTLRCSPRSGDLSVYWYQQSLDQGLQFLIQYYNGEERAKGNILERFSAQQFPDLHSELNLSSLELGDSALYFCASSVGVGTEAFFGQGTRLTVV.

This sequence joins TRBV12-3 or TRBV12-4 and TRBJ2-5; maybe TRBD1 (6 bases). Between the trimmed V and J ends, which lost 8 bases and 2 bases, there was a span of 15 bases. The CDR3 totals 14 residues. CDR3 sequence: CASAGTKLQETQYF. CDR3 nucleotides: TGTGCCAGCGCAGGGACAAAACTGCAAGAGACCCAGTACTTC.

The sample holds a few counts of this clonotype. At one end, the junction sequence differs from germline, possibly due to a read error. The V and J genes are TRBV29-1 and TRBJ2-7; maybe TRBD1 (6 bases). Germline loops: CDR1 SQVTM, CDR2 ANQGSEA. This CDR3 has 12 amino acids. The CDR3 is CSVEGAGVEQYF. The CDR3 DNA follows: TGCAGCGTAGAAGGGGCAGGGGTCGAGCAGTACTTC.

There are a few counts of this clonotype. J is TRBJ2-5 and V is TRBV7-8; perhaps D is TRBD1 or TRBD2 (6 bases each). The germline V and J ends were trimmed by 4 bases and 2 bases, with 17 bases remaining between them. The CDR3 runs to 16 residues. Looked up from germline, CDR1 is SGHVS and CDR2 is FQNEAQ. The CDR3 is CASSSSVGGWQETQYF. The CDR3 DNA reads TGTGCCAGCAGCTCGTCAGTAGGGGGGTGGCAAGAGACCCAGTACTTC.

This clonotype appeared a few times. The chain's CDR3 is CASSSTGAIEAFF. The CDR3 DNA reads as TGTGCCAGCAGCTCGACAGGGGCCATAGAAGCTTTCTTT. V usage is TRBV7-9 and J usage is TRBJ1-1, with 8 bases aligning to TRBD1. Per germline, CDR1 SEHNR and CDR2 FQNEAQ (reference sequence). This CDR3 has 13 amino acids. The J segment lost 8 bases and the V segment lost 4 bases, leaving 6 bases of the junction unmatched.